The 19 T cell receptor beta chains reported below all come from one sample, sequenced in a study of radiotherapy plus CTLA-4 blockade in lung cancer. Profiled with immunoSEQ multiplex PCR; TCRdb holds only in-frame clones, not every one. The table includes approximately 90,000 clones, 83% detected once. This material consisted of peripheral blood, taken from a patient treated with radiotherapy plus ipilimumab. The source of these receptors is a human donor with non-small cell lung cancer who had stable disease on radiotherapy plus ipilimumab.

J is TRBJ2-3 and V is TRBV7-9; D uncertain. This CDR3 is 15 amino acids long. V was cut by 5 bases and J by 0 bases, with 12 bases left in between. Germline assignment: CDR1 SEHNR and CDR2 FQNEAQ (reference sequence). The CDR3 DNA follows: TGTGCCAGCAGCAAATCTATGGCTAGCACAGATACGCAGTATTTT. Protein product: CASSKSMASTDTQYF.

This rearrangement joins TRBV4-2 to TRBJ2-3; D not certain. CDR1 and CDR2 from the germline V gene are LGHNA and YNFKEQ. The length of the CDR3 is 14 residues. The V end lost 0 bases, the J end lost 6 bases, and 10 bases lay between the germline ends. The CDR3: CASSQEVARDTQYF. CDR3 DNA: TGTGCCAGCAGCCAAGAGGTAGCACGGGATACGCAGTATTTT.

The chain links TRBV7-9 to TRBJ2-7; D may correspond to TRBD1 or TRBD2 (5 bases each). CDR3 length: 16 amino acids. In germline, CDR1 is SEHNR, CDR2 FQNEAQ (reference sequence). V shed 8 bases and J shed 4 bases, with 24 bases lying between them. This CDR3 is CASSRRSVGEGYEQYF. The CDR3, as DNA: TGTGCCAGCTCCCGCCGGAGCGTGGGGGAAGGGTACGAGCAGTACTTC. Variable domain in full (rest from reference TRBV7-9 and TRBJ2-7): DTGVSQNPRHKITKRGQNVTFRCDPISEHNRLYWYRQTLGQGPEFLTYFQNEAQLEKSRLLSDRFSAERPKGSFSTLEIQRTEQGDSAMYLCASSRRSVGEGYEQYFGPGTRLTVT.

CDR3: CASSRDRLSSYEQYF. Written as DNA, the CDR3 is TGTGCCAGCAGCCGTGACAGGCTTAGCTCCTACGAGCAGTACTTC. V gene TRBV6-5 combines with J gene TRBJ2-7, with D possibly being TRBD1 (6 bases). Between the trimmed V and J ends, which lost 6 bases and 0 bases, there was a span of 15 bases. The CDR3 has 15 amino acids. CDR1 MNHEY and CDR2 SVGAGI come from the germline V gene.

This chain connects TRBV5-1 to TRBJ1-6; no firm D call. This CDR3 region has 14 residues. Between the trimmed V and J ends, which lost 1 base and 7 bases, there was a span of 9 bases. Germline V CDR1 and CDR2: SGHRS, YFSETQ. The CDR3: CASSLNSPNSPLHF. CDR3 sequence (DNA): TGCGCCAGCAGCTTGAACAGTCCGAATTCACCCCTCCACTTT.

The chain recombines TRBV28 with TRBJ1-5; D is unresolved. This CDR3 is 14 amino acids long. With 6 bases removed from V and 6 bases from J, the gap between germline ends came to 15 bases. CDR1 MDHEN and CDR2 SYDVKM come from the germline V gene. The CDR3 loop reads CASSKYGVSQPQHF. The CDR3 coding sequence is TGTGCCAGCAGCAAGTATGGTGTAAGTCAGCCCCAGCATTTT.

The chain employs TRBV19 and TRBJ2-5; D gene uncertain. The V end lost 8 bases, the J end lost 5 bases, and 15 bases lay between the germline ends. This CDR3 is built from 13 residues. Germline lookup yields CDR1 LNHDA and CDR2 SQIVND (reference sequence). The CDR3 DNA reads as TGTGCCAGTGGCCCCGCGCCAAGGGAGACCCAGTACTTC. Translating gives CASGPAPRETQYF. Based on the CDR3 plus reference TRBV19 and TRBJ2-5, the full variable domain is DGGITQSPKYLFRKEGQNVTLSCEQNLNHDAMYWYRQDPGQGLRLIYYSQIVNDFQKGDIAEGYSVSREKKESFPLTVTSAQKNPTAFYLCASGPAPRETQYFGPGTRLLVL.

Written as DNA, the CDR3 is TGTGCCAGCAGTTCGCCACTAGCGGGGGGGGCAGCCTACGAGCAGTACTTC. Amino acid sequence: CASSSPLAGGAAYEQYF. The chain recombines TRBV27 with TRBJ2-7; TRBD2 aligns across 13 bases. The CDR3 spans 17 residues. Unmatched junction bases numbered 8, after V lost 4 bases and J lost 2 bases. Per the germline V gene, CDR1 is MNHEY and CDR2 is SMNVEV (reference sequence).

This chain joins TRBV18 and TRBJ2-7; D ambiguous. Trimming cost V 1 base and J 0 bases, with 4 bases left between them. Germline V lookup: CDR1 KGHSH, CDR2 LQKENI. The CDR3 sequence is 13 residues long. The CDR3 here is CASSPRRSYEQYF. CDR3 coding DNA: TGTGCCAGCTCACCACGACGCTCCTACGAGCAGTACTTC.

The chain links TRBV14 to TRBJ2-2, with 7 bases matching TRBD2. V gave up 1 base and J gave up 3 bases; unmatched junction bases: 8. Germline V lookup: CDR1 SGHDN, CDR2 FVKESK. This CDR3 is 17 amino acids long. The CDR3 region has the DNA TGTGCCAGCAGCCAAGTACGGACTAGAACGGACACCGGGGAGCTGTTTTTT. As protein: CASSQVRTRTDTGELFF.

To note about this clone: A junction boundary mismatches the germline segment, possibly from a read error. The V call is TRBV15, the J call TRBJ2-4; D is possibly TRBD1 or TRBD2 (5 bases each). Looked up from germline, CDR1 is LNHNV and CDR2 is YYDKDF (reference sequence). The CDR3 totals 11 residues. The CDR3 nucleotides read TGTGCCACCAGCAGGACGGGACCACAGAACTTC. It translates to CATSRTGPQNF.

The rearrangement uses TRBV9 and TRBJ1-2; 7 nucleotides align to TRBD1. Germline assignment: CDR1 SGDLS and CDR2 YYNGEE. Trimming took 3 bases from V and 5 from J; bases not matched to a gene: 4. CDR3 size: 13 residues. The chain's CDR3 is CASSETGNYGYTF. The CDR3 bases are TGTGCCAGCAGCGAGACAGGGAATTATGGCTACACCTTC.

V usage is TRBV9 and J usage is TRBJ1-1; no definite D call. Per the germline V gene, CDR1 is SGDLS and CDR2 is YYNGEE. Trimming left V 0 bases short and J 4 bases short, with 7 bases between. CDR3 length: 13 amino acids. CDR3 nucleotide sequence: TGTGCCAGCAGCGTAGAGGGTATCACTGAAGCTTTCTTT. This sequence encodes CASSVEGITEAFF.

This clone has only a few counts. This sequence joins TRBV19 and TRBJ2-7; D is undetermined. CDR1 and CDR2 (germline): LNHDA, SQIVND (reference sequence). Between the trimmed V and J ends, which lost 5 bases and 5 bases, there was a span of 7 bases. The CDR3 spans 11 residues. CDR3 in DNA: TGTGCCAGTAGTTCCATAGACGAGCAGTACTTC. This translates into CASSSIDEQYF.

The CDR3 here is CASSQVHSQQVYGYTF. In DNA form, the CDR3 reads TGCGCCAGCAGCCAAGTCCACAGCCAACAAGTCTATGGCTACACCTTC. J is TRBJ1-2 and V is TRBV4-1, with D uncertain. Germline values: CDR1 MGHRA, CDR2 YSYEKL. Trimming left V 1 base short and J 4 bases short, with 16 bases between. The CDR3 contains 16 residues.

The chain has TRBV19 and TRBJ2-3; 10 positions match TRBD1. The V segment lost 5 bases and the J segment 4 bases; nucleotides outside the gene matches: 6. Germline lookup yields CDR1 LNHDA and CDR2 SQIVND (reference sequence). CDR3 size: 15 residues. DNA of the CDR3: TGTGCCAGTAGTGGACACGGACAGGGGGCAGATACGCAGTATTTT. Protein sequence: CASSGHGQGADTQYF. The whole variable domain, remainder taken from reference TRBV19 and TRBJ2-3, is DGGITQSPKYLFRKEGQNVTLSCEQNLNHDAMYWYRQDPGQGLRLIYYSQIVNDFQKGDIAEGYSVSREKKESFPLTVTSAQKNPTAFYLCASSGHGQGADTQYFGPGTRLTVL.

The gene calls are TRBV10-1 and TRBJ1-5, with D tentatively TRBD1 (5 bases). V was pared by 6 bases and J by 4 bases, with 10 bases between. CDR1 is WNHNN and CDR2 is SYGVQD in the germline V gene (reference sequence). This CDR3 has 13 residues. The CDR3 nucleotides read TGCGCCAGCAGGGTGACAGTGAATCAGCCCCAGCATTTT. The encoded protein is CASRVTVNQPQHF.

The chain links TRBV10-3 to TRBJ1-1, with a weak D call TRBD1 (5 bases). The CDR3 totals 12 residues. Germline V lookup: CDR1 ENHRY, CDR2 SYGVKD. V was cut by 0 bases and J by 11 bases, with 10 bases left in between. Written as DNA, the CDR3 is TGTGCCATCAGTGAGTCAGGGGTATGGGCTTTCTTT. Its translation: CAISESGVWAFF.

The V gene is TRBV2, the J gene TRBJ1-4; D unclear. CDR1 SNHLY and CDR2 FYNNEI come from the germline V gene. V lost 2 bases and J 5 bases, leaving 12 bases between the germline ends. The CDR3 sequence is 15 residues long. CDR3 nucleotides: TGTGCCAGCAGTGAAAGTCAGACCCAAAATGAAAAACTGTTTTTT. Its protein is CASSESQTQNEKLFF.